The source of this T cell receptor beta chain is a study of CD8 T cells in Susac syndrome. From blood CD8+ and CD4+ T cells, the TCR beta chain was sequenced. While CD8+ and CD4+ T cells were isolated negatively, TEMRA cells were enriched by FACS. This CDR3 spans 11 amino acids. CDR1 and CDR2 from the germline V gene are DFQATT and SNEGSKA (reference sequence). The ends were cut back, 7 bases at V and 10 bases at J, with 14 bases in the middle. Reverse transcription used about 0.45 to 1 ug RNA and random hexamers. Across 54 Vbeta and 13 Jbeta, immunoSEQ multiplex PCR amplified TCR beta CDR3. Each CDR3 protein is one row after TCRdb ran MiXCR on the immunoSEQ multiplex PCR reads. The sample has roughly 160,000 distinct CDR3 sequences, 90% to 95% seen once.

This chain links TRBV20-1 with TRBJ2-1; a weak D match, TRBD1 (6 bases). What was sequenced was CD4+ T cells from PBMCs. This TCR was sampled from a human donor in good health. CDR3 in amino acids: CSVNQGWEQFF. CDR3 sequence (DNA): TGCAGTGTAAACCAGGGGTGGGAGCAGTTCTTC.